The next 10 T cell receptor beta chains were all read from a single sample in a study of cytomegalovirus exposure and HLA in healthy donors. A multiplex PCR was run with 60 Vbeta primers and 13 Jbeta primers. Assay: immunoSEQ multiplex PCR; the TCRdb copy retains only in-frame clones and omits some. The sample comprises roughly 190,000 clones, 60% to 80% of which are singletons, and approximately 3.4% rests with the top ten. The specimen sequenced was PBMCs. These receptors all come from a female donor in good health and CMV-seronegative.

CDR3 sequence: CASSFWGGGNNEQFF. CDR3 in DNA: TGTGCCAGCAGCTTTTGGGGGGGCGGGAACAATGAGCAGTTCTTC. J is TRBJ2-1 and V is TRBV7-3; TRBD2 is a possible D gene (7 bases). This CDR3 is built from 15 residues. Germline CDR1 SGHTA, CDR2 FQGTGA. V gave up 3 bases and J gave up 5 bases, with 14 bases separating them.

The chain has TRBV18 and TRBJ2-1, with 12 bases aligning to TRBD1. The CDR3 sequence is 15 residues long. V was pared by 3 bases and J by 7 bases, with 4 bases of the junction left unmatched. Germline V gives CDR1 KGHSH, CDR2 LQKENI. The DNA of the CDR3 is TGTGCCAGCTCACCGGGGACAGGGGGCAAGAATGAGCAGTTCTTC. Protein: CASSPGTGGKNEQFF. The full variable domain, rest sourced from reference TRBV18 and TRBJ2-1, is NAGVMQNPRHLVRRRGQEARLRCSPMKGHSHVYWYRQLPEEGLKFMVYLQKENIIDESGMPKERFSAEFPKEGPSILRIQQVVRGDSAAYFCASSPGTGGKNEQFFGPGTRLTVL.

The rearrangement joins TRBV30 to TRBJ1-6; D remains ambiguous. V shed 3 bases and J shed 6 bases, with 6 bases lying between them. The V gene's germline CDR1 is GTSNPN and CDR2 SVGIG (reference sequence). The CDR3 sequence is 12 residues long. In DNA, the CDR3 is TGTGCCTGGAGGACTGGTAATTCACCCCTCCACTTT. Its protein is CAWRTGNSPLHF. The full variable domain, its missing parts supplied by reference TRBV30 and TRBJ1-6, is SQTIHQWPATLVQPVGSPLSLECTVEGTSNPNLYWYRQAAGRGLQLLFYSVGIGQISSEVPQNLSASRPQDRQFILSSKKLLLSDSGFYLCAWRTGNSPLHFGNGTRLTVT.

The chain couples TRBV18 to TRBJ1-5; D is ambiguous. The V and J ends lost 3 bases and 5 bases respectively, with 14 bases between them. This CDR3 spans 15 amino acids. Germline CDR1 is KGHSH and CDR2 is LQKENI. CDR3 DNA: TGTGCCAGCTCACCCCCCCCGCCCCGGGATCAGCCCCAGCATTTT. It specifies CASSPPPPRDQPQHF.

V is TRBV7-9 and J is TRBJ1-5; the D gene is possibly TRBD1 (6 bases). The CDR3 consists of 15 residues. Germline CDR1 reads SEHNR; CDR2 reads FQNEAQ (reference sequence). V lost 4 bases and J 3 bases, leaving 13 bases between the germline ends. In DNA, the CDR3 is TGTGCCAGCAGCTCTTACGACAGGCCCAATCAGCCCCAGCATTTT. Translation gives CASSSYDRPNQPQHF.

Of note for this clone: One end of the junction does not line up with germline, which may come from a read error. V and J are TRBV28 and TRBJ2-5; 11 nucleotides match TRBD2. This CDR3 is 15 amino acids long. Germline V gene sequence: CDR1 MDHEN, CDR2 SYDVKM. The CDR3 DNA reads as TGTACCAGCGACTTAGCGGGAGGGGGCCAAGAGACCCAGTACTTC. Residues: CTSDLAGGGQETQYF.

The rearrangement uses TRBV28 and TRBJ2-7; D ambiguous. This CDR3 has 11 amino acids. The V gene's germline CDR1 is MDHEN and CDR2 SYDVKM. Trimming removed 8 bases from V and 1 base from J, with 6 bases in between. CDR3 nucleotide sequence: TGTGCCAGCGGCAGATCCTACGAGCAGTACTTC. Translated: CASGRSYEQYF.

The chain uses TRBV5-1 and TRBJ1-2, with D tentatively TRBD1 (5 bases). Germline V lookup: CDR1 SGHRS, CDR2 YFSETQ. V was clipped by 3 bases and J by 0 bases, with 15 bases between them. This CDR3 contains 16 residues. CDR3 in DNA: TGCGCCAGCAGCTCCATGCTGGGGGGAGCTAACTATGGCTACACCTTC. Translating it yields CASSSMLGGANYGYTF. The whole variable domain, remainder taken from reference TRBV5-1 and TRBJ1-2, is KAGVTQTPRYLIKTRGQQVTLSCSPISGHRSVSWYQQTPGQGLQFLFEYFSETQRNKGNFPGRFSGRQFSNSRSEMNVSTLELGDSALYLCASSSMLGGANYGYTFGSGTRLTVV.

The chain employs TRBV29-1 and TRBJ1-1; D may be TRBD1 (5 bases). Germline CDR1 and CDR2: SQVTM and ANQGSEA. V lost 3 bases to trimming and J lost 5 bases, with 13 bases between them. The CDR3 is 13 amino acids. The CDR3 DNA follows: TGCAGCGTTGAGAACGGGGGAGGAACTGAAGCTTTCTTT. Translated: CSVENGGGTEAFF.

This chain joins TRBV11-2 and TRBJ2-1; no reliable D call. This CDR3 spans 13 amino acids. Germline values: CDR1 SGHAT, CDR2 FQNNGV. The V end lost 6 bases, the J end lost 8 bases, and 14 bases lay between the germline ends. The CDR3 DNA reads TGTGCCAGCAGACCCCCCCCTATGGATGAGCAGTTCTTC. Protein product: CASRPPPMDEQFF.